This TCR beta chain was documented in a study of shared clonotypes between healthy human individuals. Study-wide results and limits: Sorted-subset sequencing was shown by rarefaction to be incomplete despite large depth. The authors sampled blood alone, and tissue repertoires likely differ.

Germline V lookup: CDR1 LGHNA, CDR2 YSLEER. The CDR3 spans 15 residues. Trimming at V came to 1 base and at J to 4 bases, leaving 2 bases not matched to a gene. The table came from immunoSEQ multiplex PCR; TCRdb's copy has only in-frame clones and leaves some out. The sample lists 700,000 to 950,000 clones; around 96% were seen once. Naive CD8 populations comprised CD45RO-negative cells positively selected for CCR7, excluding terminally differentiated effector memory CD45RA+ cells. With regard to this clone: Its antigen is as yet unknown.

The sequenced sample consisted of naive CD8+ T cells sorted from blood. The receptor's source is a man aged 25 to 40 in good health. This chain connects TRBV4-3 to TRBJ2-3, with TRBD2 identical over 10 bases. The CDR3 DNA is TGCGCCAGCAGCCAAGCTAGCGGGAGCCCAGATACGCAGTATTTT. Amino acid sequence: CASSQASGSPDTQYF.